These 5 T cell receptor beta chains were all obtained from the same sample, sequenced in a study of T-cell reconstitution after alpha-beta-depleted transplantation in children (TCRdb year 2016). Receptor libraries were prepared by PCR. Instrument used: Illumina HiSeq 2500. TCR library preparation used molecular barcoding, with unique molecular identifiers applied to normalize quantification of the TCRbeta repertoire. TCRdb handled the public reads itself, with Q25 trimming in fastp and clone calling in MiXCR, and kept productive beta chains. Here each entry gathers all rows of one CDR3 protein and keeps the most common genes and DNA. Counted in this sample were just over 950,000 distinct CDR3 sequences; about 29% of them appeared once. The top ten hold roughly 28% of the sample. The treatment or condition label, as the study defines it: allogeneic hematopoietic cell transplantation with graft depleted of TCRalphabeta T cells and CD19 B cells.

This material consisted of PBMCs, mostly from graft donor cells, taken 360 days after TCRalphabeta/CD19-depleted stem cell transplant. These receptors were taken from a boy younger than two who had a stem cell transplant for SCID, so the T cells may come from the graft donor.

This clonotype turned up a few times. This chain links TRBV5-1 with TRBJ1-1; the D gene is possibly TRBD1 (5 bases). V dropped 4 bases and J dropped 9 bases, with 10 bases sitting between them. This CDR3 has 11 residues. Germline lookup yields CDR1 SGHRS and CDR2 YFSETQ. Here the CDR3 reads CASSGGTKAFF. The DNA for the CDR3 is TGCGCCAGCAGCGGGGGGACCAAAGCTTTCTTT.

This clonotype has a handful of counts. The genes are TRBV14 and TRBJ2-4, with D tentatively TRBD2 (5 bases). CDR1 is SGHDN and CDR2 is FVKESK in the germline V gene. CDR3 size: 22 residues. Trimming shortened V by 0 bases and J by 10 bases, and 37 bases separated the two germline ends. CDR3 coding DNA: TGTGCCAGCAGCCAAGAAGGATTTTTTCTCGGTACGGGGAAGAGCGGCCTTGGGATTCAGTACTTC. Protein sequence: CASSQEGFFLGTGKSGLGIQYF.

V usage is TRBV5-1 and J usage is TRBJ2-1; D gene ambiguous. The CDR3 contains 15 residues. Germline V CDR1 and CDR2: SGHRS, YFSETQ. V lost 1 base to trimming and J lost 5 bases, with 13 bases between them. The DNA for the CDR3 is TGCGCCAGCAGCTTGCGGCTAGAAGATAACAATGAGCAGTTCTTC. Translating it yields CASSLRLEDNNEQFF.

The chain joins TRBV2 to TRBJ1-6; TRBD1 matches at 9 bases. Germline CDR1 and CDR2: SNHLY and FYNNEI. Unmatched junction bases numbered 9, after V lost 5 bases and J lost 10 bases. The CDR3 is 15 residues long. CDR3 region: CASSPWTGERSPLHF. In nucleotides, the CDR3 is TGTGCCAGCAGTCCTTGGACAGGGGAAAGGTCACCCCTCCACTTT.

This clonotype was recorded a few times. The gene calls are TRBV5-1 and TRBJ1-3; D perhaps matches TRBD1 (5 bases). Trimming pared 6 bases from V and 0 bases from J, leaving 13 bases between. This CDR3 is built from 15 residues. Germline V gene data show CDR1 as SGHRS and CDR2 as YFSETQ. The CDR3 nucleotides are TGCGCCAGCACCCCGAGGGGACCCTCTGGAAACACCATATATTTT. Protein: CASTPRGPSGNTIYF.